The T cell receptor (beta chain) described here comes from a study of blood T cell repertoires in COVID-19. At the level of the study: Acute and convalescent COVID-19 specimens originated in the United States, Italy and Spain. The cDNA or gDNA used as material had been derived from T cells, B-cell-depleted T cells, or PBMCs.

V lost 5 bases, J lost 4 bases, and 15 bases stayed unmatched. Germline-derived CDR1 and CDR2 are SGHTA and FQGNSA. The CDR3 has 18 residues. Recruited during active infection, patients (from Seattle) were subsequently followed longitudinally. Study processing details: How many nucleated cells were present was estimated from reference gene primer amplification. Assay used: immunoSEQ multiplex PCR; TCRdb lists only in-frame clones, some missing. That table supplies the V and J calls and clone size; D and trimming were determined from the DNA. Here the sample spans 200,000 or so clones, 80% to 85% being singletons.

The V and J genes are TRBV7-2 and TRBJ2-3; TRBD1 agrees at 10 bases. The sequencing input was peripheral blood. This clonotype was sampled from a woman of 80 years or more with COVID-19, enrolled during active disease. In DNA form, the CDR3 reads TGTGCCAGCAGCCATTCCCTGCGGACAGGGGGAACAGCAGATACGCAGTATTTT. Protein product: CASSHSLRTGGTADTQYF.